This TCR beta chain is from a study of control samples from healthy donors and cancer patients. Measured with immunoSEQ multiplex PCR; TCRdb has only the in-frame clones, and not every one. The repertoire holds 150,000 or so clones, with more than 85% as singletons. V shed 0 bases, J shed 8 bases, and the junction held 7 bases outside the gene matches. CDR3 length: 16 residues. From germline, CDR1 is LNHNV and CDR2 YYDKDF (reference sequence). The source material was blood. The chain is built from TRBV15 and TRBJ2-1; 10 nucleotides match TRBD1. The TCR originated in a man between 18 and 35 years old in good health. CDR3 in DNA: TGTGCCACCAGCAGAGACCGAAGACAGGGGGCCGATGAGCAGTTCTTC. It yields the protein CATSRDRRQGADEQFF.